A selection of T cell receptor beta chains follows, all from one sample in a study of T cells in localized non-small cell lung cancer. Using immunoSEQ multiplex PCR, the repertoire was profiled, and TCRdb retains in-frame clones only, with some absent. The profile shows tens of thousands of clones, around 88% of them singletons. The specimen was peripheral blood, collected before any cancer treatment. The receptor source for this set is a man aged 35-69 years with stage I lung adenocarcinoma. Each CDR3 is given with its conserved first and last residue. The order of the fields is CDR3 protein, CDR3 DNA, V gene, D gene, J gene, clone size. The D gene is left open where the match is weak. A row's size may be missing; if present it is once, few, many or a size class.

CDR3 protein: CASSGQGHYGYTF
CDR3 DNA: TGTGCCAGCAGCGGACAGGGCCACTATGGCTACACCTTC
V gene: TRBV7-8
D gene: TRBD1
J gene: TRBJ1-2
clone size: -

CDR3 protein: CASITTSPVPYEQYF
CDR3 DNA: TGCGCCAGCATCACCACCTCGCCGGTCCCCTACGAGCAGTACTTC
V gene: TRBV10-1
D gene: -
J gene: TRBJ2-7
clone size: -

CDR3 protein: CSVEGQGADNEQFF
CDR3 DNA: TGCAGCGTTGAGGGACAGGGGGCAGATAATGAGCAGTTCTTC
V gene: TRBV29-1
D gene: TRBD1
J gene: TRBJ2-1
clone size: -

CDR3 protein: CASSPPSNSGYEQYF
CDR3 DNA: TGTGCCAGCTCACCACCGTCGAATAGCGGTTACGAGCAGTACTTC
V gene: TRBV18
D gene: -
J gene: TRBJ2-7
clone size: -

CDR3 protein: CASRTDASSYNEQFF
CDR3 DNA: TGTGCCAGCAGGACAGACGCGAGCTCCTACAATGAGCAGTTCTTC
V gene: TRBV2
D gene: -
J gene: TRBJ2-1
clone size: once

CDR3 protein: CASSISVWAENIQYF
CDR3 DNA: TGTGCCAGTAGTATCTCAGTGTGGGCAGAAAACATTCAGTACTTC
V gene: TRBV19
D gene: -
J gene: TRBJ2-4
clone size: -

CDR3 protein: CASSPFYRSTYNEQFF
CDR3 DNA: TGTGCCAGCTCACCCTTTTACAGGTCCACCTACAATGAGCAGTTCTTC
V gene: TRBV18
D gene: -
J gene: TRBJ2-1
clone size: -

CDR3 protein: CASSPEFSVEQFF
CDR3 DNA: TGTGCCAGCTCACCTGAGTTCTCAGTCGAGCAGTTCTTC
V gene: TRBV18
D gene: -
J gene: TRBJ2-1
clone size: -

CDR3 protein: CATRLTRTPDFAYNEQFF
CDR3 DNA: TGTGCCACCAGATTGACCAGGACGCCCGATTTTGCCTACAATGAGCAGTTCTTC
V gene: TRBV15
D gene: -
J gene: TRBJ2-1
clone size: -

CDR3 protein: CASSEIENSGDEQFF
CDR3 DNA: TGTGCCAGCAGTGAAATAGAGAACTCGGGTGATGAGCAGTTCTTC
V gene: TRBV6-1
D gene: -
J gene: TRBJ2-1
clone size: -